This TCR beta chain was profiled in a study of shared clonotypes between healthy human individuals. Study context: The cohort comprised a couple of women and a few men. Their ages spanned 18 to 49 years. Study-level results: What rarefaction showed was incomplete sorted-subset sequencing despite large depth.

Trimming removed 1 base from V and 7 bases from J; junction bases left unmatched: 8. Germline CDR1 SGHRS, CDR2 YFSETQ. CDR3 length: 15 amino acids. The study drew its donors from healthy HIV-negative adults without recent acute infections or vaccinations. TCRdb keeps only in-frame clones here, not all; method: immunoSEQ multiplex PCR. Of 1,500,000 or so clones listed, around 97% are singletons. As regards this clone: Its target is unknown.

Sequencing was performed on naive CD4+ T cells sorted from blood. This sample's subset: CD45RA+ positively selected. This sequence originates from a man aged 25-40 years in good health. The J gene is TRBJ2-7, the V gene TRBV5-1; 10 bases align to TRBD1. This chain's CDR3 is CASSLSLDRGQEQYF. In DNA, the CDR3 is TGCGCCAGCAGCTTGTCCCTCGACAGGGGGCAAGAGCAGTACTTC.